The 18 T cell receptor beta chains below all came from one sample that was sequenced in a study of neurological immune-mediated disorders. TCRdb fed the 5' RACE reads into MiXCR, producing one record per CDR3 protein. The sample has roughly 100,000 distinct CDR3 sequences, 3.5% seen once. Sequencing was carried out using PBMCs. All receptors derive from a woman under 30 with multiple sclerosis.

This clonotype was counted many times. The chain is built from TRBV27 and TRBJ2-5; the match to TRBD2 covers 9 bases. J lost 12 bases, V lost 3 bases, and 17 bases had no gene match. The CDR3 has 16 residues. Germline CDR1 MNHEY, CDR2 SMNVEV (reference sequence). CDR3 nucleotides: TGTGCCAGCAGTTTGAGTTTAGCGGGAGCGCCCGTTGGGGAGTACTTC. It codes for CASSLSLAGAPVGEYF.

This clonotype was counted ten times or more. This sequence joins TRBV20-1 and TRBJ2-5, with TRBD2 matching 8 bases. Germline loops: CDR1 DFQATT, CDR2 SNEGSKA (reference sequence). J lost 1 base, V lost 2 bases, and 9 bases had no gene match. The CDR3 has 16 residues. The CDR3 DNA is TGCAGTGCTAGAAGAAGGGCAGCGGGGGCCCAAGAGACCCAGTACTTC. Translation gives CSARRRAAGAQETQYF.

This clonotype was counted ten times or more. The chain uses TRBV20-1 and TRBJ2-1, with 14 positions matching TRBD2. The V gene's germline CDR1 is DFQATT and CDR2 SNEGSKA (reference sequence). The trim removed 6 bases at V and 11 bases at J, leaving 9 bases unmatched. The CDR3 has 14 residues. In DNA, the CDR3 is TGCAGTGCCCCCATGACTAGCGGGAGGGCACAGCAGTTCTTC. This gives the protein CSAPMTSGRAQQFF.

This clonotype was detected many times. This rearrangement joins TRBV20-1 to TRBJ2-5; D uncertain. The CDR3 loop spans 16 amino acids. Germline V lookup: CDR1 DFQATT, CDR2 SNEGSKA (reference sequence). The V end was cut by 5 bases, the J end by 2 bases, with 21 bases between. In nucleotides, the CDR3 is TGCAGTGCTTTTTCCCCGACAACTACCATACAAGAGACCCAGTACTTC. The encoded protein is CSAFSPTTTIQETQYF.

Ten or more counts support this clonotype. The V and J genes are TRBV7-2 and TRBJ2-7; the match to TRBD2 covers 10 bases. Losses at the gene ends were 2 bases for V and 4 bases for J; bases not matched to a gene: 5. CDR3 size: 15 residues. CDR1 and CDR2 (germline): SGHTA, FQGNSA. The chain's CDR3 is CASSLSASGSYEQYF. For the CDR3, the DNA is TGTGCCAGCAGCTTATCGGCTAGCGGGAGTTACGAGCAGTACTTC.

There are many counts of this clonotype. The chain employs TRBV5-1 and TRBJ1-1; tentative D call: TRBD1 (6 bases). Germline assignment: CDR1 SGHRS and CDR2 YFSETQ. The CDR3 is 17 amino acids. The germline V and J ends were trimmed by 3 bases and 0 bases, with 18 bases remaining between them. This CDR3 reads CASSSGEGGSMNTEAFF. The CDR3 coding sequence is TGCGCCAGCAGCTCGGGCGAGGGGGGATCAATGAACACTGAAGCTTTCTTT.

This clonotype was seen a handful of times. The chain is built from TRBV28 and TRBJ2-4; D uncertain. Trimming removed 8 bases from V and 9 bases from J, with 23 bases in between. The CDR3 extends over 15 amino acids. Germline lookup yields CDR1 MDHEN and CDR2 SYDVKM. The CDR3 is CASGTTDIRLGIQYF. CDR3 nucleotides: TGTGCCAGCGGAACCACCGACATTCGATTGGGCATTCAGTACTTC.

There are many counts of this clonotype. The V gene is TRBV20-1, the J gene TRBJ2-3; TRBD2 might be the D (6 bases). Germline loops: CDR1 DFQATT, CDR2 SNEGSKA (reference sequence). Trimming left V 3 bases short and J 3 bases short, with 13 bases between. CDR3 length: 14 amino acids. As DNA, the CDR3 is TGCAGTGCTAGGGCGGGGTTGGGGACAGATACGCAGTATTTT. This encodes CSARAGLGTDTQYF.

As for this clonotype: A much more abundant neighbour one base away suggests this may be a read error. The conserved phenylalanine or tryptophan is not found at the CDR3 terminus, so this likely reflects a read error. This chain links TRBV9 with TRBJ2-5; the D is unclear. Trimming pared 0 bases from V and 1 base from J, leaving 7 bases between. Germline CDR1 is SGDLS and CDR2 is YYNGEE. The CDR3 loop spans 14 amino acids. CDR3 protein: CASSVAAVQETQYI. The CDR3 DNA sequence: TGTGCCAGCAGCGTAGCTGCCGTCCAAGAGACCCAGTACATC.

This clonotype has a count of ten or more. The rearrangement links TRBV29-1 to TRBJ1-4; D might be TRBD1 (5 bases). Trimming stripped 7 bases from V and 7 bases from J, with 13 bases between. This CDR3 has 12 amino acids. Germline V gene data show CDR1 as SQVTM and CDR2 as ANQGSEA. The CDR3 nucleotides are TGCAGCGGTAGGGGATATGGTGAAAAACTGTTTTTT. It encodes CSGRGYGEKLFF. The variable domain in full, completed from reference TRBV29-1 and TRBJ1-4, reads SAVISQKPSRDICQRGTSLTIQCQVDSQVTMMFWYRQQPGQSLTLIATANQGSEATYESGFVIDKFPISRPNLTFSTLTVSNMSPEDSSIYLCSGRGYGEKLFFGSGTQLSVL.

This clonotype was picked up a small number of times. V gene TRBV15 combines with J gene TRBJ2-7, with 8 bases fitting TRBD1. Germline V gene lookup returns CDR1 LNHNV and CDR2 YYDKDF (reference sequence). The CDR3 sequence is 15 residues long. V shed 5 bases, J shed 7 bases, and the junction held 13 bases outside the gene matches. The CDR3 bases are TGTGCCACCAGCCGACCGGGGACAGGATTGGTGGAGCAGTACTTC. This codes for CATSRPGTGLVEQYF.

At least ten counts were recorded for this clonotype. The rearrangement joins TRBV12-5 to TRBJ1-1, with D unresolved. V dropped 6 bases and J dropped 0 bases, with 14 bases sitting between them. This CDR3 has 15 residues. Germline CDR1 LGHNT, CDR2 FRNRAP. The CDR3 DNA is TGTGCTAGTGGCGCCGAACAGCGACTGAACACTGAAGCTTTCTTT. It translates to CASGAEQRLNTEAFF. The full variable domain, completed using reference TRBV12-5 and TRBJ1-1, is DARVTQTPRHKVTEMGQEVTMRCQPILGHNTVFWYRQTMMQGLELLAYFRNRAPLDDSGMPKDRFSAEMPDATLATLKIQPSEPRDSAVYFCASGAEQRLNTEAFFGQGTRLTVV.

The chain combines TRBV5-1 with TRBJ2-5, with D hard to call. Germline V lookup: CDR1 SGHRS, CDR2 YFSETQ. The CDR3 is made up of 15 amino acids. V lost 0 bases to trimming and J lost 2 bases, with 11 bases between them. DNA for the CDR3: TGCGCCAGCAGCTTGGACCGCGACAAACAAGAGACCCAGTACTTC. Residues: CASSLDRDKQETQYF.

This clonotype was counted at least ten times. V usage is TRBV4-3 and J usage is TRBJ2-1, with TRBD2 matching 8 bases. Germline V gene lookup returns CDR1 LGHNA and CDR2 YSLEER. Trimming cost V 0 bases and J 4 bases; bases outside gene matches: 8. The CDR3 is 17 amino acids. DNA for the CDR3: TGCGCCAGCAGCCAAGATGGTACTAGCGGAACTTACAATGAGCAGTTCTTC. Its translation: CASSQDGTSGTYNEQFF.

V usage is TRBV6-2 or TRBV6-3 and J usage is TRBJ1-1; TRBD1 might be the D (6 bases). Germline V gene lookup returns CDR1 MNHEY and CDR2 SVGEGT. V lost 2 bases and J lost 3, with 10 bases in between. This CDR3 contains 14 residues. This chain's CDR3 is CASSYTGSYTEAFF. CDR3 DNA: TGTGCCAGCAGTTACACAGGGAGTTACACTGAAGCTTTCTTT.

The chain employs TRBV5-1 and TRBJ2-3; 7 positions agree with TRBD2. The CDR3 is 14 residues long. From germline, CDR1 is SGHRS and CDR2 YFSETQ. V shed 4 bases and J 2 bases; nucleotides not matched to a gene: 4. CDR3 in amino acids: CASSPGLPTDTQYF. Here the CDR3 DNA reads TGCGCCAGCAGCCCGGGACTACCCACAGATACGCAGTATTTT.

In its sample, this clonotype was seen many times. V usage is TRBV5-1 and J usage is TRBJ1-4; 10 nucleotides agree with TRBD1. The CDR3 covers 14 residues. The germline V gene encodes CDR1 SGHRS and CDR2 YFSETQ. V dropped 5 bases and J dropped 8; count of bases not matched to a gene: 6. The CDR3 loop reads CASRRTGGREKLFF. In nucleotides, the CDR3 is TGCGCCAGCAGACGGACAGGGGGACGGGAAAAACTGTTTTTT.

This clonotype was detected ten times or more. The rearrangement joins TRBV2 to TRBJ2-5; possibly TRBD1 for D (6 bases). The CDR3 extends over 12 amino acids. Trimming stripped 8 bases from V and 5 bases from J, with 12 bases between. Germline V gene data show CDR1 as SNHLY and CDR2 as FYNNEI. CDR3 bases: TGTGCCAGCGGAAGGGACATTGAGACCCAGTACTTC. Its protein is CASGRDIETQYF.